This TCR beta chain was profiled in a study of regulatory T cells in long-lasting Graves disease. General study results and limits: Among persistent patients, a larger number of public clonotypes were shared (approximately 2,900) than among newly diagnosed patients (more than 850). Segments TRBV28, TRBJ1-2 and TRBJ2-5 showed preferential usage in persistent disease.

Time point meaning: persistent/refractory GD, antithyroid drugs over 5 years with positive TRAb. Construction of the TCR library relied on RNA isolated from PBMCs. Through Arm-PCR of CDR3 regions and iRepertoire HTBI primers, TCR beta libraries were built. TCRdb re-called the multiplex PCR reads with MiXCR, one entry per CDR3 protein. The sample holds 450,000 or so distinct CDR3 sequences; less than 25% are singletons and the top ten take over 7.5%. CDR3 length: 13 amino acids. The V segment lost 6 bases and the J segment 5 bases; nucleotides outside the gene matches: 6. CDR1 is MNHEY and CDR2 is SVGEGT in the germline V gene. This clonotype was observed at least ten times. Its specificity is unknown.

Sequencing was performed on peripheral blood mononuclear cells (PBMCs), taken when the disease was refractory, from a patient treated with antithyroid drugs. This TCR was sampled from a female donor with Graves disease. V is TRBV6-2 or TRBV6-3 and J is TRBJ1-1, with 7 bases that match TRBD1. CDR3 DNA: TGTGCCAGCAGACTGACAGGGAGAACTGAAGCTTTCTTT. Encoded protein: CASRLTGRTEAFF.